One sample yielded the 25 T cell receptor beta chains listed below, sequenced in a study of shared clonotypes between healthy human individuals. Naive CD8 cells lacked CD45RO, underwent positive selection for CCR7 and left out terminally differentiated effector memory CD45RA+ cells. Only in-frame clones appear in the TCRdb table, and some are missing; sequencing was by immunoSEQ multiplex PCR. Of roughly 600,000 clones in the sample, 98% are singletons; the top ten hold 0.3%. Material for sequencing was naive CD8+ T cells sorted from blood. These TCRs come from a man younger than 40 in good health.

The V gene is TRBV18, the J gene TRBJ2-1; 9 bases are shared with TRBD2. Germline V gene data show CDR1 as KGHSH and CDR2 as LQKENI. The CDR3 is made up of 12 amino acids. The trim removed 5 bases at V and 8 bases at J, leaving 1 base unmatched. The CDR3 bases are TGTGCCAGCTCAGTAGCGGGAGATGAGCAGTTCTTC. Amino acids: CASSVAGDEQFF.

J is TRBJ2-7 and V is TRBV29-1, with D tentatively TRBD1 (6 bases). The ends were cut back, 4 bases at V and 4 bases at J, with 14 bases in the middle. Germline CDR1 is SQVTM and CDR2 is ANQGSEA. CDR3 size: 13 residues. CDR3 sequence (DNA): TGCAGCGTTGTTGTCGGGACACGATACGAGCAGTACTTC. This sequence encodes CSVVVGTRYEQYF.

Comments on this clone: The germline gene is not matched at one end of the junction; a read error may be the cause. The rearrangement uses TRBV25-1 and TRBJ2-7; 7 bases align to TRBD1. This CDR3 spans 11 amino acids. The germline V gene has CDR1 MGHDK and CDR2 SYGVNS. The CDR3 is CASSAGQLLSF. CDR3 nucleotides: TGTGCCAGCAGTGCGGGACAGCTGCTGTCCTTC.

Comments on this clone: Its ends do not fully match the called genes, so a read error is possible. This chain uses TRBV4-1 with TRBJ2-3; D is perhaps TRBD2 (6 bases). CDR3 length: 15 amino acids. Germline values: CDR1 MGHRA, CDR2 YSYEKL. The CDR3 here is CASSQEGTSRDTQYF. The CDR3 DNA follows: TGCGCCAGCAGCCAAGAAGGCACTAGCAGAGATACGCAGTATTTT.

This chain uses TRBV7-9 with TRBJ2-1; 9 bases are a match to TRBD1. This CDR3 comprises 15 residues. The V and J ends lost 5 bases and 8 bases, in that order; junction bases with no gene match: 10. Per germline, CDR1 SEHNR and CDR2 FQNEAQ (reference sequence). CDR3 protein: CASSHRDRGRYEQFF. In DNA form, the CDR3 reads TGTGCCAGCAGCCACCGAGACAGGGGGAGATATGAGCAGTTCTTC.

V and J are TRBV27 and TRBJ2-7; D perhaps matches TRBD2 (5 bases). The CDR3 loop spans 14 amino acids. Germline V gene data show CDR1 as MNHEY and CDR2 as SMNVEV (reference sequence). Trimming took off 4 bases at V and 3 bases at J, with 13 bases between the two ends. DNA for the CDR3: TGTGCCAGCAGTTCGGGGTCCCGGAGCTACGAGCAGTACTTC. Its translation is CASSSGSRSYEQYF.

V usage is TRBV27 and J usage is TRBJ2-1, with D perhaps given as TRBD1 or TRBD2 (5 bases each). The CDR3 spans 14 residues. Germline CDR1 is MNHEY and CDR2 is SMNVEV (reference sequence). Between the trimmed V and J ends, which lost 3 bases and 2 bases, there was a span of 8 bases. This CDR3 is CASSFQGAYNEQFF. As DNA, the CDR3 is TGTGCCAGCAGTTTTCAGGGAGCCTACAATGAGCAGTTCTTC.

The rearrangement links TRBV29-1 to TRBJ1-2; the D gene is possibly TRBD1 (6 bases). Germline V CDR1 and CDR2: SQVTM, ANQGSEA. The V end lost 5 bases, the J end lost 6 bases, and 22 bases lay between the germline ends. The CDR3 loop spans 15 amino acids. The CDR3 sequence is CSVNEGPRGGDGYTF. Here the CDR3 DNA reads TGCAGCGTTAACGAGGGGCCCAGGGGTGGAGATGGCTACACCTTC. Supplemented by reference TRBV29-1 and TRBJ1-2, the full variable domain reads SAVISQKPSRDICQRGTSLTIQCQVDSQVTMMFWYRQQPGQSLTLIATANQGSEATYESGFVIDKFPISRPNLTFSTLTVSNMSPEDSSIYLCSVNEGPRGGDGYTFGSGTRLTVV.

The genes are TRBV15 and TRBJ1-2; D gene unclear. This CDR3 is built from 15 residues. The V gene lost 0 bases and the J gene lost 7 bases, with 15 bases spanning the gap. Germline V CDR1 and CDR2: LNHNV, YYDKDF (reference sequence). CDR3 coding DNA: TGTGCCACCAGCAGAGATCCGGCAGAAGCGTCTGGCTACACCTTC. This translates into CATSRDPAEASGYTF. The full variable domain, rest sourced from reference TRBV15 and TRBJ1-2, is DAMVIQNPRYQVTQFGKPVTLSCSQTLNHNVMYWYQQKSSQAPKLLFHYYDKDFNNEADTPDNFQSRRPNTSFCFLDIRSPGLGDTAMYLCATSRDPAEASGYTFGSGTRLTVV.

Here the CDR3 DNA reads TGTGCCAGCAGCTTGGTACTAGCGGGAGGATTCGGTGAGCAGTTCTTC. It encodes CASSLVLAGGFGEQFF. The rearrangement joins TRBV5-6 to TRBJ2-1; 12 nucleotides line up with TRBD2. The CDR3 runs to 16 residues. The V and J ends lost 0 bases and 9 bases, in that order; junction bases with no gene match: 7. The germline V gene encodes CDR1 SGHDT and CDR2 YYEEEE.

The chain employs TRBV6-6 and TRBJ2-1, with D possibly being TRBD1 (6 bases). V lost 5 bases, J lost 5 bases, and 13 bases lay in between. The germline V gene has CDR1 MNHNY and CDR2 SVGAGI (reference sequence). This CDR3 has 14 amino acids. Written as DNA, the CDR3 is TGTGCCAGCAGTAGGCAGGGGAGCCACAATGAGCAGTTCTTC. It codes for CASSRQGSHNEQFF.

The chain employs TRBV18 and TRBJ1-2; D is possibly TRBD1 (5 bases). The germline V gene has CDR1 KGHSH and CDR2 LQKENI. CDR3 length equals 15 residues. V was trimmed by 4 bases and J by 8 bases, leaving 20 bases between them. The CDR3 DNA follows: TGTGCCAGCTCACGCCGCGGGGGGGAACTAGAAGGCTACACCTTC. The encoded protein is CASSRRGGELEGYTF.

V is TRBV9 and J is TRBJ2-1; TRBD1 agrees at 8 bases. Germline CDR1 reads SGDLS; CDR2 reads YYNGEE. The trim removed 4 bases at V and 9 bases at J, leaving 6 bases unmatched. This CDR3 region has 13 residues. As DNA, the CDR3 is TGTGCCAGCAGCTCAGGACAGGGCAGTGAGCAGTTCTTC. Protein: CASSSGQGSEQFF.

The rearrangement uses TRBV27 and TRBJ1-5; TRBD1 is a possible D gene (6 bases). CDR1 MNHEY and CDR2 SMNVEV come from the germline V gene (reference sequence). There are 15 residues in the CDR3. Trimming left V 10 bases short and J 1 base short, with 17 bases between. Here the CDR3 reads CATRGSQGSNQPQHF. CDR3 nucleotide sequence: TGTGCCACTCGAGGGTCCCAGGGGAGCAATCAGCCCCAGCATTTT.

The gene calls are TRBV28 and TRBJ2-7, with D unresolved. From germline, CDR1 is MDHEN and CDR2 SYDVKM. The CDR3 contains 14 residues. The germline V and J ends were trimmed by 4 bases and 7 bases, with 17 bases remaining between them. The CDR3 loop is CASSSAAPPGEQYF. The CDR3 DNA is TGTGCCAGCAGTTCAGCCGCCCCTCCTGGAGAGCAGTACTTC.

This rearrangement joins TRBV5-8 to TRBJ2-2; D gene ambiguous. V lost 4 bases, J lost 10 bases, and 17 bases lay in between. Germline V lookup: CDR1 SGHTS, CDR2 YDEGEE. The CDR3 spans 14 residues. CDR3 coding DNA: TGTGCCAGCAGCACCATAGACCAGCCCCCGGAGCTGTTTTTT. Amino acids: CASSTIDQPPELFF. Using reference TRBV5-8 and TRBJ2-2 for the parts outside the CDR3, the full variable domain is EAGVTQSPTHLIKTRGQQATLRCSPISGHTSVYWYQQALGLGLQFLLWYDEGEERNRGNFPPRFSGRQFPNYSSELNVNALELEDSALYLCASSTIDQPPELFFGEGSRLTVL.

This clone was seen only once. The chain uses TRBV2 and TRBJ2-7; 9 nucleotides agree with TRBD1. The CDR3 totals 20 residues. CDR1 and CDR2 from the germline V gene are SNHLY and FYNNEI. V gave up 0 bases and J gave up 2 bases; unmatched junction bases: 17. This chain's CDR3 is CASSEAEGGTPGTGTYEQYF. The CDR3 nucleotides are TGTGCCAGCAGTGAAGCGGAGGGAGGGACCCCCGGGACAGGGACCTACGAGCAGTACTTC.

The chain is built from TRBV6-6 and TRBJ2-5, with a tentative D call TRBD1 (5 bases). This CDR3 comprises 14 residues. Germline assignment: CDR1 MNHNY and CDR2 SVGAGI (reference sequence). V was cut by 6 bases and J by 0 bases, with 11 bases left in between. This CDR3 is CASRLRGNQETQYF. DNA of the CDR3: TGTGCCAGCAGACTTAGGGGCAACCAAGAGACCCAGTACTTC.

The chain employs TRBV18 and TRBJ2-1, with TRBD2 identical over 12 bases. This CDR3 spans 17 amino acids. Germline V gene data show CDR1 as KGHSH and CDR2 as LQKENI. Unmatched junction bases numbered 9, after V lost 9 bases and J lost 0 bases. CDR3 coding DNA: TGTGCCAGTGTGACTAGCGGGAGTCCTATCTCCTACAATGAGCAGTTCTTC. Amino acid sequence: CASVTSGSPISYNEQFF.

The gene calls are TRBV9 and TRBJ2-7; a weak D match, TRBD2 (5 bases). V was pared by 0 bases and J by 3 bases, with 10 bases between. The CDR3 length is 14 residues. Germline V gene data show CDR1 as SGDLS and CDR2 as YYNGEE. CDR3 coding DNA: TGTGCCAGCAGCGTAGGAGGGAATGTCTACGAGCAGTACTTC. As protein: CASSVGGNVYEQYF.

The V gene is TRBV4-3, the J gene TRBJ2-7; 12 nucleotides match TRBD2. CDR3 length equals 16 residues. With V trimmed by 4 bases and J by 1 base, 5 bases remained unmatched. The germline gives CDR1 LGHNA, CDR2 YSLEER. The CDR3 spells CASSLRLAGESYEQYF. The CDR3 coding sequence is TGCGCCAGCAGCCTAAGACTAGCGGGAGAATCCTACGAGCAGTACTTC.

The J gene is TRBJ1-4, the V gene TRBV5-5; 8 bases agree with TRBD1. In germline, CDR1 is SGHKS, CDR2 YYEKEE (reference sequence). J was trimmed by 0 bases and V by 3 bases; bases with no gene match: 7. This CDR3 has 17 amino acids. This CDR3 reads CASSSPGTGATNEKLFF. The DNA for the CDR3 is TGTGCCAGCAGCTCACCGGGGACAGGAGCAACTAATGAAAAACTGTTTTTT. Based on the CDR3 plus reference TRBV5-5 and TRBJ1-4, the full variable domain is DAGVTQSPTHLIKTRGQQVTLRCSPISGHKSVSWYQQVLGQGPQFIFQYYEKEERGRGNFPDRFSARQFPNYSSELNVNALLLGDSALYLCASSSPGTGATNEKLFFGSGTQLSVL.

The CDR3 region is CASSPATGQKRDGYTF. In DNA, the CDR3 is TGTGCCAGCAGCCCCGCGACGGGACAAAAACGGGATGGCTACACCTTC. The chain combines TRBV11-2 with TRBJ1-2; D may be TRBD1 (6 bases). The length of the CDR3 is 16 residues. With 5 bases removed from V and 6 bases from J, the gap between germline ends came to 22 bases. CDR1 and CDR2 (germline): SGHAT, FQNNGV.

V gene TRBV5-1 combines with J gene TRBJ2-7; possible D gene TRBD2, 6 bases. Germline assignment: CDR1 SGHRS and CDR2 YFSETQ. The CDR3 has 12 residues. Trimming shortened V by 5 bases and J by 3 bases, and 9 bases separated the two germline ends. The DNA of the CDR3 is TGCGCCAGCAGGGATAGCGGCTACGAGCAGTACTTC. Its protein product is CASRDSGYEQYF.

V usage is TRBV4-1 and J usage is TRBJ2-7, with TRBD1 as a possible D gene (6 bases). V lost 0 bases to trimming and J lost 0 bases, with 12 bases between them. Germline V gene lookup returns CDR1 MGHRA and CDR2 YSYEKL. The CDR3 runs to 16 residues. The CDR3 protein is CASSQEHTGSSYEQYF. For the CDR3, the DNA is TGCGCCAGCAGCCAAGAGCACACAGGGAGCTCCTACGAGCAGTACTTC.